This note documents a single T cell receptor beta chain sequence. The authors sequenced patients whose flow cytometry had shown CD8+CD57+ cell expansion. This sample was included in a study of CD8+CD57+ T cells in acquired aplastic anemia. Genomic DNA acted as the template from which TCR beta VDJ combination and CDR3 sequence profiling were carried out. MiXCR, applied by TCRdb to the reads, yields one record per CDR3 protein. The sample has 160,000 or so distinct CDR3 sequences, 70% to 80% seen once. Per the germline V gene, CDR1 is SEHNR and CDR2 is FQNEAQ (reference sequence). The CDR3 has 13 amino acids. Trimming removed 3 bases at V and 2 bases at J, with 7 bases between.

The chain is built from TRBV7-9 and TRBJ1-2; D remains ambiguous. The sequence was collected from a human donor with aplastic anemia. Input material: sorted CD4+, CD8+, or CD8+CD57+ T cells (not recorded which) from PBMCs. The CDR3: CASSLSFNYGYTF. In DNA form, the CDR3 reads TGTGCCAGCAGCTTGAGTTTCAACTATGGCTACACCTTC.